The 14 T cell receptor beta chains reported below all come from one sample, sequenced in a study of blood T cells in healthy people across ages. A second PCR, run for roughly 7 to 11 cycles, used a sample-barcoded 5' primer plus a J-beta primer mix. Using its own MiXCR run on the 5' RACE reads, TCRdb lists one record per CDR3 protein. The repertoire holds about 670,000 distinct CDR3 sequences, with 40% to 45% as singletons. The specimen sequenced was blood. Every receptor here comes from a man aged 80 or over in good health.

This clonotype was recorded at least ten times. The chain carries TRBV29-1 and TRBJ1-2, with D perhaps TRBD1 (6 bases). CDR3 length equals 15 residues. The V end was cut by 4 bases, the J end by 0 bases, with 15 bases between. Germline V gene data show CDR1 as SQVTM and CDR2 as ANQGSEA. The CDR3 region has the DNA TGCAGCGTTGGCGGGACAAGCTCGTCTAACTATGGCTACACCTTC. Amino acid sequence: CSVGGTSSSNYGYTF.

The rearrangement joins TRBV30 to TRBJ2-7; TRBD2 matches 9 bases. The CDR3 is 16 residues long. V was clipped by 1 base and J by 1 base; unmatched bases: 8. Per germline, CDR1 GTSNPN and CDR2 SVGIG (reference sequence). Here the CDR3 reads CAWSERSGLASYEQYF. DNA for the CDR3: TGTGCCTGGAGTGAAAGGAGCGGACTAGCGTCCTACGAGCAGTACTTC. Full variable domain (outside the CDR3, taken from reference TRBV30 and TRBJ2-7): SQTIHQWPATLVQPVGSPLSLECTVEGTSNPNLYWYRQAAGRGLQLLFYSVGIGQISSEVPQNLSASRPQDRQFILSSKKLLLSDSGFYLCAWSERSGLASYEQYFGPGTRLTVT.

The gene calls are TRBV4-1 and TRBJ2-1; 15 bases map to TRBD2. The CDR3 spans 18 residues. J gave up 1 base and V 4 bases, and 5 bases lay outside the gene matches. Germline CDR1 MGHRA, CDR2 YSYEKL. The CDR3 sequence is CASSPGTSGGTSYNEQFF. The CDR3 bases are TGCGCCAGCAGCCCCGGGACTAGCGGGGGGACTTCCTACAATGAGCAGTTCTTC.

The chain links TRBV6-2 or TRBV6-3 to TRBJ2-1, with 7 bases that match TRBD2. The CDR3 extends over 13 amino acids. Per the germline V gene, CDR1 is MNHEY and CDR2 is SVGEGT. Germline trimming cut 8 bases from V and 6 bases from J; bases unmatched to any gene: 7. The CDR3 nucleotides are TGTGCCAGCGGTGGACTAGTGGGCAATGAGCAGTTCTTC. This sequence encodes CASGGLVGNEQFF.

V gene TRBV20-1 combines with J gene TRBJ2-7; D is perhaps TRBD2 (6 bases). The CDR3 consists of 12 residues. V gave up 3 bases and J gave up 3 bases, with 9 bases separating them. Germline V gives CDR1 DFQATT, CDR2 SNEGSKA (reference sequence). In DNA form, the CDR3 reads TGCAGTGCTAGGGGGGGAGTCTACGAGCAGTACTTC. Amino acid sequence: CSARGGVYEQYF.

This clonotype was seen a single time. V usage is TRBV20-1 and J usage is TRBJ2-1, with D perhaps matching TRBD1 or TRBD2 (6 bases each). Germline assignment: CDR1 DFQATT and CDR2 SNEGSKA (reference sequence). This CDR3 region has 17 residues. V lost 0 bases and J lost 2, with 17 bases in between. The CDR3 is CSARDFLLEGAYNEQFF. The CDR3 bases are TGCAGTGCTAGAGATTTTCTCCTGGAGGGGGCCTACAATGAGCAGTTCTTC.

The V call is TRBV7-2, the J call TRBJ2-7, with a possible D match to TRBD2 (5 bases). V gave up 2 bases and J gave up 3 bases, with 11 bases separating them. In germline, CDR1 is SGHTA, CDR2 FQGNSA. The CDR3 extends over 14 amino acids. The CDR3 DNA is TGTGCCAGCAGCTTATACGGGGTGCGCTACGAGCAGTACTTC. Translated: CASSLYGVRYEQYF. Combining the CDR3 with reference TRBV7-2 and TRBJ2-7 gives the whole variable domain GAGVSQSPSNKVTEKGKDVELRCDPISGHTALYWYRQSLGQGLEFLIYFQGNSAPDKSGLPSDRFSAERTGGSVSTLTIQRTQQEDSAVYLCASSLYGVRYEQYFGPGTRLTVT.

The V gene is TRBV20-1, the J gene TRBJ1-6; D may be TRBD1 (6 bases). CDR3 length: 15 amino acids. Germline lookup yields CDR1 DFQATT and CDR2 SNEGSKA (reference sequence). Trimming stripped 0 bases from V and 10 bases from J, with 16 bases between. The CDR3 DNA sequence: TGCAGTGCTAGAGATTTGAGGGGGGCTCGGTCACCCCTCCACTTT. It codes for CSARDLRGARSPLHF.

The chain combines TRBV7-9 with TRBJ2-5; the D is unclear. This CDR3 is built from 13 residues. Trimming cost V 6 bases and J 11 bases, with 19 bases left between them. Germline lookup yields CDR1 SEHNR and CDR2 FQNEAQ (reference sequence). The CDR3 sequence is CASSGSTYNEQYF. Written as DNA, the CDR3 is TGTGCCAGCAGTGGCAGCACCTACAATGAGCAGTACTTC.

CDR3 nucleotide sequence: TGTGCCAGCAGCTTTGACAGGGCGGGTTCACCCCTCCACTTT. Translating it yields CASSFDRAGSPLHF. The V call is TRBV7-9, the J call TRBJ1-6, with TRBD1 identical over 7 bases. This CDR3 comprises 14 residues. In germline, CDR1 is SEHNR, CDR2 FQNEAQ (reference sequence). With 3 bases clipped from V and 9 bases from J, the junction kept 5 bases outside the gene matches.

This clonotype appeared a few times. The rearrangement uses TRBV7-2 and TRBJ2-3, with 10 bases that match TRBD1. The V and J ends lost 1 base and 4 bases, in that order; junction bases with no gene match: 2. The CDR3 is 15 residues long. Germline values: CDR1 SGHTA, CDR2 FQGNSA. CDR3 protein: CASSLGTGGADTQYF. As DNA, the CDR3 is TGTGCCAGCAGCTTAGGGACAGGGGGAGCAGATACGCAGTATTTT.

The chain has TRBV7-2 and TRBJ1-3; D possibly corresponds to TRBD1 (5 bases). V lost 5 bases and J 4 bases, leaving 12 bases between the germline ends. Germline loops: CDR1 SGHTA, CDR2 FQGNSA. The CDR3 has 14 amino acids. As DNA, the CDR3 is TGTGCCAGCAGCAAGCCGGGGGGAGGAAACACCATATATTTT. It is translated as CASSKPGGGNTIYF.

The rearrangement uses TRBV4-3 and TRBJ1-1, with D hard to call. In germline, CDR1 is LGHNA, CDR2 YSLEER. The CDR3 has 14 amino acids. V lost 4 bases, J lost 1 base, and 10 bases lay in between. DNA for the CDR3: TGCGCCAGCAGCCTAACGACTGCGAACACTGAAGCTTTCTTT. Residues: CASSLTTANTEAFF.

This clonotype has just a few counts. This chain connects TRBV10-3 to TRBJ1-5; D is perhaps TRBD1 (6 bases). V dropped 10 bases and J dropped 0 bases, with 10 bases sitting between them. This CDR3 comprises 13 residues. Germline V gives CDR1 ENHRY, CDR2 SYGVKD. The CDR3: CATGTPSNQPQHF. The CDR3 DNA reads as TGTGCCACAGGGACACCTAGCAATCAGCCCCAGCATTTT.